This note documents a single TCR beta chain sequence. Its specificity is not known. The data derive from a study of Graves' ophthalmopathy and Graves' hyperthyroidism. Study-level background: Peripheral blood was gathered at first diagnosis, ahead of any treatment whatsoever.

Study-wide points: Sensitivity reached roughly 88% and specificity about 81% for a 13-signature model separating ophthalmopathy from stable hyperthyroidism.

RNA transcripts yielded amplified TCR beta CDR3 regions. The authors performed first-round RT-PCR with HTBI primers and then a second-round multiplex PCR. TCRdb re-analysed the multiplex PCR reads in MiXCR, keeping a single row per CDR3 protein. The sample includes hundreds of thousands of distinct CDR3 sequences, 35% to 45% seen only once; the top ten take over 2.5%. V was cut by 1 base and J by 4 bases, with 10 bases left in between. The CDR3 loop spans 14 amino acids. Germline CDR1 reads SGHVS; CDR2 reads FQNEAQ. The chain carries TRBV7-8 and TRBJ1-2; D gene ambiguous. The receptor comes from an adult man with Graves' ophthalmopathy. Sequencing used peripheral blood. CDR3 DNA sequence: TGTGCCAGCAGCTTAGGGTGGACCCTCTATGGCTACACCTTC. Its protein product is CASSLGWTLYGYTF.